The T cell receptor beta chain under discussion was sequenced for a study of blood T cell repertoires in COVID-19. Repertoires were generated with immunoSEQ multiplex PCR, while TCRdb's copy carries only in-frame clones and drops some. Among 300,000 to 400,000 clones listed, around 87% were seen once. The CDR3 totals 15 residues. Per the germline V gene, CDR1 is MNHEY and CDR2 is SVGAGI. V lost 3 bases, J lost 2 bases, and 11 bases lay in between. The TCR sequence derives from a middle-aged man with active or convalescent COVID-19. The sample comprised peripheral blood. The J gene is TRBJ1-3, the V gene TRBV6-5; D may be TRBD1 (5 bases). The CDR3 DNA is TGTGCCAGCAGTTATGGGGGGGGAACTGGAAACACCATATATTTT. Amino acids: CASSYGGGTGNTIYF.